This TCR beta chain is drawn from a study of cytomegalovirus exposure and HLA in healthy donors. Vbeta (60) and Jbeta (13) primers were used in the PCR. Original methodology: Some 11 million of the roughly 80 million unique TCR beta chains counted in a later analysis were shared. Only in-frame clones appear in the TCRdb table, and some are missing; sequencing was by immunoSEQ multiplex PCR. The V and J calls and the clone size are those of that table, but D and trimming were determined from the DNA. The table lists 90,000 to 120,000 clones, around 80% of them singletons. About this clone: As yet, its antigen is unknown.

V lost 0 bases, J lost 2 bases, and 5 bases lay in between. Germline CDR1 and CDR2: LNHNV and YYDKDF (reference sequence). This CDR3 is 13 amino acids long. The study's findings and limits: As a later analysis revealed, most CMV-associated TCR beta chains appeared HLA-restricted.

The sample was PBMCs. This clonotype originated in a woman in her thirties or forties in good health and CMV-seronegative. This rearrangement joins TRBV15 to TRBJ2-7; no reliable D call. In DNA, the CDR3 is TGTGCCACCAGCAGAGATTTAACCTACGAGCAGTACTTC. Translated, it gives CATSRDLTYEQYF.